Only a few counts were recorded for the clone carrying this TCR beta chain. Its antigen is as yet unknown. The sample is drawn from a study of cytomegalovirus exposure and HLA in healthy donors. General observations from the study: Cytomegalovirus status, reportedly, was diagnosed with high specificity and sensitivity by the classifier. The authors enumerated under 200 TCR beta chains as linked to cytomegalovirus. Associated with HLA alleles at 0.05 false discovery rate in a later analysis were some 16,000 TCR beta sequences.

V lost 11 bases to trimming and J lost 0 bases, with 13 bases between them. Germline-derived CDR1 and CDR2 are ENHRY and SYGVKD. The CDR3 has 14 residues. PCR was performed using 60 Vbeta and 13 Jbeta primers. The data were produced by immunoSEQ multiplex PCR, yet TCRdb's version contains in-frame clones alone and is incomplete. The sample shows over 150,000 clones, under 85% of them seen only once. The specimen was PBMCs. The chain carries TRBV10-3 and TRBJ1-4, with D perhaps matching TRBD1 (5 bases). The source is a woman under 30 in good health and CMV-seronegative. The CDR3 DNA follows: TGTGCCTCAGGGTTAGGAACAACTAATGAAAAACTGTTTTTT. This gives the protein CASGLGTTNEKLFF.